The clone carrying this T cell receptor beta chain has only a few counts. What it recognizes is unknown. The data belong to a study of cytomegalovirus exposure and HLA in healthy donors. Clones were sequenced by immunoSEQ multiplex PCR, and TCRdb holds only the in-frame ones, with some missing. The table records fewer than 130,000 clones, approximately 89% of them present only once. Study-level results: That first-cohort TCR clusters tended to co-occur in the 100 to 150 validation repertoires was found in a later analysis. The investigators catalogued 150 to 200 TCR beta chains as cytomegalovirus-associated.

Germline V gene sequence: CDR1 MNHEY, CDR2 SVGAGI. V lost 9 bases and J 3 bases, leaving 18 bases between the germline ends. The CDR3 covers 14 residues. The chain uses TRBV6-5 and TRBJ2-7; D is perhaps TRBD1 (6 bases). The sample was PBMCs. The source is a woman aged 18-35 years in good health and CMV-seronegative. CDR3 DNA sequence: TGTGCCAGTTCGGATACAGGGTTCTACTACGAGCAGTACTTC. Protein product: CASSDTGFYYEQYF.